A selection of T cell receptor beta chains follows, all from one sample in a study of cytotoxic CD8 clonotypes in ibrutinib-treated CLL. Generated by immunoSEQ multiplex PCR, the TCRdb table keeps only in-frame clones and is missing some. The sample shows a few hundred thousand clones, roughly 85% of them seen only once. This specimen was PBMCs, taken before ibrutinib treatment. The source is a human donor with chronic lymphocytic leukemia. Each CDR3 is given with its conserved first and last residue. The order of the fields is D gene, clone size, V gene, J gene, CDR3 DNA, CDR3 protein. The D gene is left open where the match is weak. Size tells how often a clone was seen (once, few, many) or the class of an expanded clone, and some rows leave it out.

TRBD2	-	TRBV4-3	TRBJ2-1	TGCGCCAGCAGCCAAGATCCTGGGCTAGCGGGAGTCAATGAGCAGTTCTTC	CASSQDPGLAGVNEQFF
-	-	TRBV30	TRBJ1-4	TGTGCCTGGAGCTTGAAGAGAAATGAAAAACTGTTTTTT	CAWSLKRNEKLFF
TRBD1	-	TRBV18	TRBJ1-3	TGTGCCAGCTCACCACGGACAGGACACTCTGGAAACACCATATATTTT	CASSPRTGHSGNTIYF
-	-	TRBV6-5	TRBJ2-7	TGTGCCAGCAGTTACATTGGGGCCTACGAGCAGTACTTC	CASSYIGAYEQYF
TRBD1	-	TRBV13	TRBJ1-1	TGTGCCAGCAGCCATTATACAGGGGAGGGGACTGAAGCTTTCTTT	CASSHYTGEGTEAFF
TRBD1	-	TRBV15	TRBJ1-2	TGTGCCACCCGAGGGAAAGGGACAGGGGACCCCACTAACTATGGCTACACCTTC	CATRGKGTGDPTNYGYTF
TRBD1	-	TRBV5-6	TRBJ2-7	TGTGCCAGCAGCATTGGACAGGGGACTTCCTACGAGCAGTACTTC	CASSIGQGTSYEQYF
-	-	TRBV6-5	TRBJ1-1	TGTGCCAGCAGTTACGCGGAGAACACTGAAGCTTTCTTT	CASSYAENTEAFF
-	-	TRBV2	TRBJ2-3	TGTGCCAGCAGTGAGTTTAGGGATAGCACAGATACGCAGTATTTT	CASSEFRDSTDTQYF
TRBD2	-	TRBV7-2	TRBJ2-3	TGTGCCAGCAGCTCGACTAGCGGGGCTTACACAGATACGCAGTATTTT	CASSSTSGAYTDTQYF
TRBD2	once	TRBV6-6	TRBJ2-2	TGTGCCAGCAGTCGACTAGCAGGAAACACCGGGGAGCTGTTTTTT	CASSRLAGNTGELFF
-	once	TRBV18	TRBJ2-7	TGTGCCAGCTCACCACAAGTCAGGGCCCTCACCTACGAGCAGTACTTC	CASSPQVRALTYEQYF
-	-	TRBV6-5	TRBJ1-1	TGTGCCAGCAGTTACCGTGACAACACTGAAGCTTTCTTT	CASSYRDNTEAFF
-	-	TRBV25-1	TRBJ2-2	TGTGCCAGCAGTGGGTGGGTCTCCGGGGAGCTGTTTTTT	CASSGWVSGELFF
-	-	TRBV4-2	TRBJ2-7	TGTGCCAGCAGCCAGGCAGGGGGGGGAACGGCCTACGAGCAGTACTTC	CASSQAGGGTAYEQYF
-	-	TRBV5-1	TRBJ2-5	TGCGCCAGCAGCTTAGTAAGGAACCAAGAGACCCAGTACTTC	CASSLVRNQETQYF